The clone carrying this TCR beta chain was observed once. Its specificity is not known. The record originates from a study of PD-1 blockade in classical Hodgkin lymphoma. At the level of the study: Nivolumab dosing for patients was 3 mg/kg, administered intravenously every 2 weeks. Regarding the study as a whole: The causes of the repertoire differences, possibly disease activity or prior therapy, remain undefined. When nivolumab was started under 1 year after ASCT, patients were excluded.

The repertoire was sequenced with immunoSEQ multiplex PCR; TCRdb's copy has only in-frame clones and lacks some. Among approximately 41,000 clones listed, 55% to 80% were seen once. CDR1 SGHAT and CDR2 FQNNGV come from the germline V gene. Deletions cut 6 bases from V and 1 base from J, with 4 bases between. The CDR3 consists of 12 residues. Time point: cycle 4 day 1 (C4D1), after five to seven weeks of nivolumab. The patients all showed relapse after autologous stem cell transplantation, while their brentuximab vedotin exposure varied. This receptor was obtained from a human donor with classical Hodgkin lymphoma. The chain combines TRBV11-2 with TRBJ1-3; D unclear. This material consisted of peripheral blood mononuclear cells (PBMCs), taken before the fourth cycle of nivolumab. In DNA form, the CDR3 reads TGTGCCAGCAGTCCGTCTGGAAACACCATATATTTT. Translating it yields CASSPSGNTIYF.